This TCR beta chain is from a study of radiotherapy plus CTLA-4 blockade in lung cancer. Whole-study context: Of all patients, over 15% responded objectively and 31% showed disease control. General study findings and limits: Blood TCR clones of tumor origin expanded after radiotherapy plus ipilimumab.

With 2 bases removed from V and 4 bases from J, the gap between germline ends came to 14 bases. From germline, CDR1 is MGHRA and CDR2 YSYEKL. The CDR3 totals 15 residues. As regards this clone: What it binds is not known.

The table came from immunoSEQ multiplex PCR; TCRdb's copy has only in-frame clones and leaves some out. Of about 32,000 clones listed, 60% to 85% are singletons. The receptor was derived from a human donor with non-small cell lung cancer that progressed on radiotherapy plus ipilimumab. The input for sequencing was peripheral blood, taken from a patient treated with radiotherapy plus ipilimumab. V is TRBV4-1 and J is TRBJ1-2; D is uncertain. The CDR3 loop reads CASSQWEGRSYGYTF. Here the CDR3 DNA reads TGCGCCAGCAGCCAATGGGAGGGTAGGAGCTATGGCTACACCTTC.